This T cell receptor (beta chain) was observed in a study of post-analysis software for immune sequencing data. General study points: Five TRBV segments were significantly more frequent in patients than in controls. TRBV5-6, TRBV5-1 and TRBV20-1 were among these segments.

V gave up 7 bases and J gave up 2 bases, with 11 bases separating them. CDR1 and CDR2 (germline): SEHNR, FQNEAQ (reference sequence). The CDR3 spans 13 residues. TCR beta cDNA libraries had unique molecular identifiers. TCRdb re-called the PCR reads through MiXCR, storing one row per CDR3 protein. The table lists 750,000 to 950,000 distinct CDR3 sequences, roughly 50% of them singletons. To note about this clonotype: Its target is unknown.

Sequencing input: blood. The chain joins TRBV7-9 to TRBJ1-2; tentatively, D is TRBD1 (6 bases). The sequence was collected from a girl between 10 and 17 years old with multiple sclerosis. This chain's CDR3 is CASTNQGNYGYTF. Written as DNA, the CDR3 is TGTGCCAGCACTAACCAGGGGAACTATGGCTACACCTTC.